This TCR beta chain was retrieved from a study of identical twins. This clonotype came up many times. The V and J ends lost 5 bases and 6 bases, in that order; junction bases with no gene match: 15. The length of the CDR3 is 18 residues. Germline assignment: CDR1 MNHNS and CDR2 SASEGT. Unique molecular identifiers were present on cDNA, and template switching added a universal primer site. Via MiXCR, TCRdb re-called the 5' RACE reads, giving one row per CDR3 protein. The repertoire holds 700,000 to 950,000 distinct CDR3 sequences, with more than 9% as singletons. The same data also went into a second study, on yellow fever vaccine responses in identical twins.

This clonotype was obtained from a young woman in good health. This chain uses TRBV6-1 with TRBJ2-2, with 10 bases matching TRBD2. Sequencing was performed on PBMCs. The DNA for the CDR3 is TGTGCCAGCAGTCCTAGGACCCCGGCTAGCGGGAGCTCCGGGGAGCTGTTTTTT. It yields the protein CASSPRTPASGSSGELFF.